The 14 T cell receptor beta chains in this list originate from one sample, sequenced in a study of cytomegalovirus exposure and HLA in healthy donors. This PCR relied on a set of 60 Vbeta primers and 13 Jbeta primers. Generated by immunoSEQ multiplex PCR, the TCRdb table keeps only in-frame clones and is missing some. Among 120,000 to 150,000 clones listed, around 72% were seen once. What was sequenced was PBMCs. The receptors stem from a woman aged 40-49 years in good health and CMV-seronegative.

The V call is TRBV5-5, the J call TRBJ1-1, with 7 positions matching TRBD1. J lost 4 bases, V lost 3 bases, and 3 bases had no gene match. The CDR3 length is 13 residues. Germline-derived CDR1 and CDR2 are SGHKS and YYEKEE (reference sequence). In nucleotides, the CDR3 is TGTGCCAGCAGCTGGCAGGGGGGCACTGAAGCTTTCTTT. This translates into CASSWQGGTEAFF.

The chain couples TRBV7-7 to TRBJ2-7; TRBD2 is a possible D gene (5 bases). Per germline, CDR1 SSHAT and CDR2 FNYEAQ (reference sequence). This CDR3 has 14 amino acids. The CDR3, as DNA: TGTGCTAGCAGCTTGTTTTTAGGAGGCTACGAGCAGTACGTC. It yields the protein CASSLFLGGYEQYV.

The rearrangement uses TRBV7-3 and TRBJ2-3; weak D call: TRBD1 (5 bases). The CDR3 has 14 amino acids. Between the trimmed V and J ends, which lost 2 bases and 4 bases, there was a span of 10 bases. Germline V lookup: CDR1 SGHTA, CDR2 FQGTGA. CDR3 loop: CASSLQGSPDTQYF. In nucleotides, the CDR3 is TGTGCCAGCAGCTTACAGGGCTCTCCAGATACGCAGTATTTT.

The J gene is TRBJ2-7, the V gene TRBV21-1; TRBD2 is the table's D call, not checked against the DNA. TRBV21-1 is flagged as a pseudogene. The CDR3 consists of 17 residues. CDR3 sequence: CASNNWKGGGKSYEQYV. CDR3 sequence (DNA): TGTGCCAGCAATAACTGGAAGGGAGGGGGTAAGTCCTACGAGCAGTACGTC.

The sample holds a few counts of this clone. The V gene is TRBV10-3, the J gene TRBJ1-4; D is undetermined. This CDR3 spans 11 amino acids. Between the trimmed V and J ends, which lost 10 bases and 7 bases, there was a span of 10 bases. Germline V gene data show CDR1 as ENHRY and CDR2 as SYGVKD. CDR3 nucleotide sequence: TGTGCCAGCTCGACGGGTGAAAAACTGTTTTTT. This sequence encodes CASSTGEKLFF.

A few counts support this clone. The chain has TRBV2 and TRBJ1-2, with D unclear. The length of the CDR3 is 14 residues. Germline CDR1 SNHLY, CDR2 FYNNEI. V dropped 9 bases and J dropped 4 bases, with 18 bases sitting between them. The CDR3 here is CASRDGGTVYGYTF. The CDR3 DNA reads as TGTGCCAGTCGGGATGGAGGCACAGTCTATGGCTACACCTTC. The complete variable domain, with remaining parts taken from reference TRBV2 and TRBJ1-2, reads EPEVTQTPSHQVTQMGQEVILRCVPISNHLYFYWYRQILGQKVEFLVSFYNNEISEKSEIFDDQFSVERPDGSNFTLKIRSTKLEDSAMYFCASRDGGTVYGYTFGSGTRLTVV.

This clone came up a few times. The chain couples TRBV27 to TRBJ1-2; D gene ambiguous. V was clipped by 0 bases and J by 4 bases, with 6 bases between them. This CDR3 is 13 amino acids long. In germline, CDR1 is MNHEY, CDR2 SMNVEV (reference sequence). CDR3 DNA sequence: TGTGCCAGCAGTTTATCGTCAGGCTATGGCTACACCTTC. Encoded protein: CASSLSSGYGYTF.

The rearrangement uses TRBV18 and TRBJ1-1; 7 bases agree with TRBD1. Germline CDR1 reads KGHSH; CDR2 reads LQKENI. V lost 3 bases and J lost 11; bases outside the gene matches: 6. The CDR3 loop spans 12 amino acids. CDR3 protein: CASSPDRELAFF. CDR3 nucleotide sequence: TGTGCCAGCTCACCCGACAGGGAGTTGGCTTTCTTT.

The V gene is TRBV9, the J gene TRBJ1-1; perhaps TRBD1 as D (5 bases). The CDR3 contains 15 residues. Germline CDR1 reads SGDLS; CDR2 reads YYNGEE. With 4 bases removed from V and 1 base from J, the gap between germline ends came to 14 bases. The CDR3, as DNA: TGTGCCAGCAGCCCCAGTATGACAGCGAACACTGAAGCTTTCTTT. Amino acids: CASSPSMTANTEAFF.

The chain carries TRBV11-3 and TRBJ2-1, with a tentative D call TRBD1 (5 bases). This CDR3 has 12 amino acids. Looked up from germline, CDR1 is SGHNT and CDR2 is YENEEA. The V end lost 9 bases, the J end lost 6 bases, and 12 bases lay between the germline ends. The CDR3 reads CASRGLGNEQFF. The CDR3, as DNA: TGTGCCAGTAGGGGTTTGGGCAATGAGCAGTTCTTC.

Details on this clone: Additional DNA sequences in this sample encode the identical CDR3. The J gene is TRBJ1-4, the V gene TRBV6-6; D remains ambiguous. Trimming removed 9 bases at V and 8 bases at J, with 19 bases between. CDR3 length equals 14 residues. Germline lookup yields CDR1 MNHNY and CDR2 SVGAGI (reference sequence). The CDR3 DNA reads TGTGCCAGTAGTCAGAGCGGGAGAGACGAAAAACTGTTTTTT. It is translated as CASSQSGRDEKLFF.

The rearrangement links TRBV7-9 to TRBJ2-7; possible D gene TRBD2, 6 bases. The CDR3 consists of 11 residues. Germline V gene lookup returns CDR1 SEHNR and CDR2 FQNEAQ (reference sequence). The V end was cut by 1 base, the J end by 13 bases, with 11 bases between. CDR3 nucleotide sequence: TGTGCCAGCAGCTTAGGCGGGAACTTCTACGTC. It is translated as CASSLGGNFYV.

CDR3 DNA sequence: TGTGCCAGCAGTTCCAACCACAGGGCTCCGGAGCAGTACGTC. Translating it yields CASSSNHRAPEQYV. The chain combines TRBV28 with TRBJ2-7; tentative D call: TRBD1 (6 bases). The CDR3 is 14 residues long. The ends were cut back, 4 bases at V and 7 bases at J, with 17 bases in the middle. The germline gives CDR1 MDHEN, CDR2 SYDVKM.

The chain is built from TRBV5-4 and TRBJ2-1, with a possible D match to TRBD2 (7 bases). The V end was cut by 2 bases, the J end by 7 bases, with 13 bases between. The CDR3 length is 14 residues. Germline CDR1 and CDR2: SGHNT and YYREEE (reference sequence). The CDR3 spells CASSFWGGGNEQFF. CDR3 coding DNA: TGTGCCAGCAGCTTCTGGGGGGGCGGGAATGAGCAGTTCTTC.